This T cell receptor (beta chain) came from a study of blood T cell repertoires in COVID-19. Profiling relied on immunoSEQ multiplex PCR, and the TCRdb table lists in-frame clones only, not all of them. The repertoire has around 130,000 clones, 82% of them found once; the top ten carry 12%. Germline values: CDR1 SGHVS, CDR2 FQNEAQ. This CDR3 has 12 amino acids. V gave up 3 bases and J gave up 2 bases, with 5 bases separating them. What was sequenced was peripheral blood. The receptor was isolated from a human donor in a cohort sampled during active COVID-19. The chain is built from TRBV7-8 and TRBJ2-7; D ambiguous. CDR3 residues: CASSLGTYEQYF. The CDR3, as DNA: TGTGCCAGCAGCTTGGGCACCTACGAGCAGTACTTC.